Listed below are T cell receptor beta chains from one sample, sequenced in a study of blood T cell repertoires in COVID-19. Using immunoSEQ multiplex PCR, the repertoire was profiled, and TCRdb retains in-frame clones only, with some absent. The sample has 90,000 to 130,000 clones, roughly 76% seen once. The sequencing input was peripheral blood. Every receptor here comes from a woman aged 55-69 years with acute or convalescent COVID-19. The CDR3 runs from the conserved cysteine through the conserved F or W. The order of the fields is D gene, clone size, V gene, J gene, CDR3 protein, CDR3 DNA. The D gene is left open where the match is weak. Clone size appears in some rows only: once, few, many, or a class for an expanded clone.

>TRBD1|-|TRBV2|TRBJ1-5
CASRARQGASNQPQHF
TGTGCCAGCAGAGCCAGACAGGGGGCCAGCAATCAGCCCCAGCATTTT
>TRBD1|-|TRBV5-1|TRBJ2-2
CASSPGAGGYGELFF
TGCGCCAGCAGCCCGGGGGCAGGGGGCTACGGGGAGCTGTTTTTT
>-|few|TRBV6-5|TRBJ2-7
CASSPDSTYEQYF
TGTGCCAGCAGCCCGGACAGTACCTACGAGCAGTACTTC
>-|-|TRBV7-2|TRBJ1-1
CASSPHSTEAFF
TGTGCCAGCAGCCCCCATAGCACTGAAGCTTTCTTT
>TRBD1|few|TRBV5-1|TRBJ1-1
CASARGGTDNTEAFF
TGCGCCAGCGCACGCGGCGGGACAGACAACACTGAAGCTTTCTTT
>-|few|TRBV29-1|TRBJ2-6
CSVETGANVLTF
TGCAGCGTGGAGACTGGGGCCAACGTCCTGACTTTC
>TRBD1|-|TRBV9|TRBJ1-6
CASSVEAGGSPLHF
TGTGCCAGCAGCGTAGAGGCAGGGGGTTCACCCCTCCACTTT
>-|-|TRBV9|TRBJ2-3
CASSPHWGEVKTQYF
TGTGCCAGCAGCCCCCACTGGGGGGAGGTTAAGACGCAGTATTTT
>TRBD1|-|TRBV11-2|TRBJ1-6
CASSLVRGPNSPLHF
TGTGCCAGCAGCTTAGTGAGGGGGCCAAATTCACCCCTCCACTTT
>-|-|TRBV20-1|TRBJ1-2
CSAPQNYGYTF
TGCAGTGCTCCCCAGAACTATGGCTACACCTTC
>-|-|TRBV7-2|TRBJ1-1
CASSRRLTRVEAFF
TGTGCCAGCAGCCGTCGCTTAACGAGGGTCGAAGCTTTCTTT
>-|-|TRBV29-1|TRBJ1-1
CSAQDRTMNTEAFF
TGCAGCGCCCAGGACAGAACTATGAACACTGAAGCTTTCTTT
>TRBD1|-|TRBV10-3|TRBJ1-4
CAPIPRTGGRVDEKLFF
TGTGCCCCAATCCCCAGGACAGGGGGCCGGGTAGATGAAAAACTGTTTTTT
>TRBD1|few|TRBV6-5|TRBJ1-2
CASSQSDRGYYGYTF
TGTGCCAGCAGTCAGAGTGACAGGGGCTACTATGGCTACACCTTC
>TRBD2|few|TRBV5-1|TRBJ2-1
CASSFSSGGPEQFF
TGCGCCAGCAGCTTTTCTAGCGGGGGGCCCGAGCAGTTCTTC
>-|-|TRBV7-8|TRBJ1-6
CASSLGPRQGSSYNSPLHF
TGTGCCAGCAGCTTAGGTCCTAGGCAGGGGAGCTCCTATAATTCACCCCTCCACTTT
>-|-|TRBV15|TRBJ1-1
CATSRDPKGATEAFF
TGTGCCACCAGCAGAGATCCCAAAGGGGCCACTGAAGCTTTCTTT
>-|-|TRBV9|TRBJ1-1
CASSVVGQSVAEAFF
TGTGCCAGCAGCGTAGTGGGGCAGTCTGTTGCTGAAGCTTTCTTT
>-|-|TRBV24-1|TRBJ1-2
CATSLDDRDGYTF
TGTGCCACCAGTCTCGACGACCGGGATGGCTACACCTTC
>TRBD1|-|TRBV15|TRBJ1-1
CATSRGVQGPYTEAFF
TGTGCCACCAGCAGGGGGGTACAGGGGCCATACACTGAAGCTTTCTTT
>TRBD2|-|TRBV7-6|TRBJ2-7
CASSPQAGGAYEQYF
TGTGCCAGCAGCCCGCAAGCGGGGGGGGCCTACGAGCAGTACTTC
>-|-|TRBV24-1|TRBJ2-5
CATRGARGETQYF
TGTGCCACCAGGGGGGCACGTGGGGAGACCCAGTACTTC
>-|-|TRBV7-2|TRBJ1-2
CASSLLIAGGYTF
TGTGCCAGCAGCTTATTAATCGCAGGGGGCTACACCTTC
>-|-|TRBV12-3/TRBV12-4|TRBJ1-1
CASSLSLAFF
TGTGCCAGCTCCCTCTCTCTGGCTTTCTTT
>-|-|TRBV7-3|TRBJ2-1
CASSLSGGGGAYNEQFF
TGTGCCAGCAGCTTATCGGGGGGCGGAGGGGCCTACAATGAGCAGTTCTTC
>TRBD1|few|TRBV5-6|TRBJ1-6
CASSADRVSPLHF
TGTGCCAGCAGCGCGGACAGGGTTTCACCCCTCCACTTT
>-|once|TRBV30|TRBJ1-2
CAWSRPQGYGYTF
TGTGCCTGGAGCCGACCTCAGGGTTATGGCTACACCTTC
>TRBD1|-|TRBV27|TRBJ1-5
CASSFLGQGRGITQPQHF
TGTGCCAGCAGCTTCCTGGGACAGGGGAGGGGTATCACTCAGCCCCAGCATTTT
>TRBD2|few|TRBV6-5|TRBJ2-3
CASSHGLADTQYF
TGTGCCAGCAGCCACGGACTAGCGGATACGCAGTATTTT
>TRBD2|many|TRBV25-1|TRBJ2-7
CASSSGGAYEQYF
TGTGCCAGCAGTAGCGGGGGGGCCTACGAGCAGTACTTC
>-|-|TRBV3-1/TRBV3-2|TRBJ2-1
CASSTGTYNEQFF
TGTGCCAGCAGCACAGGGACCTACAATGAGCAGTTCTTC
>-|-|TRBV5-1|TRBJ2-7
CASSPSTGSSYEQYF
TGCGCCAGCAGCCCGTCAACAGGCAGCTCCTACGAGCAGTACTTC
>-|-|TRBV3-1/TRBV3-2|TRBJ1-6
CASSQGTTNSPLHF
TGTGCCAGCAGCCAGGGGACAACAAATTCACCCCTCCACTTT
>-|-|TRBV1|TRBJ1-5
CTSSLPQRGNQPQHF
TGCACCAGCAGCCTACCCCAGAGGGGCAATCAGCCCCAGCATTTT
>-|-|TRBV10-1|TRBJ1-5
CARGGDKEPQGNQPQHF
TGCGCCAGGGGGGGGGACAAGGAGCCGCAAGGCAATCAGCCCCAGCATTTT
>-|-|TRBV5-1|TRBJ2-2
CASSPSSGPGELFF
TGCGCCAGCAGCCCAAGCTCGGGTCCCGGGGAGCTGTTTTTT
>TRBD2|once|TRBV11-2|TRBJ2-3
CASSRTGTSGLTDTQYF
TGTGCCAGCAGCCGGACCGGGACTAGCGGGCTCACAGATACGCAGTATTTT
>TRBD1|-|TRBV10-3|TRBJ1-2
CAIGPGQGKSYGYTF
TGTGCCATCGGGCCGGGACAGGGGAAGAGCTATGGCTACACCTTC
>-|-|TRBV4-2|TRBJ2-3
CASSQELYTDTQYF
TGTGCCAGCAGCCAAGAATTATACACAGATACGCAGTATTTT
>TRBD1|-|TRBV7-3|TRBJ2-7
CASSPGQGRKQYF
TGTGCCAGCAGCCCGGGACAGGGGCGTAAGCAGTACTTC
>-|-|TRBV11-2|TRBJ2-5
CASSSRGRETQYF
TGTGCCAGCAGCTCTCGGGGGAGGGAGACCCAGTACTTC
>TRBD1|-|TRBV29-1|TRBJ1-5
CSVSIGQGDQPQHF
TGCAGCGTTTCTATAGGACAGGGGGATCAGCCCCAGCATTTT
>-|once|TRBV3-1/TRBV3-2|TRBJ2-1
CASSRGGVLNEQFF
TGTGCCAGCAGCCGGGGGGGCGTTCTCAATGAGCAGTTCTTC
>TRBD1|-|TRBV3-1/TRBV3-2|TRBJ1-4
CASSPPGTGMANEKLFF
TGTGCCAGCAGCCCCCCAGGGACAGGGATGGCTAATGAAAAACTGTTTTTT
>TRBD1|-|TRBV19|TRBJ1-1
CASSPMTGQGNTEAFF
TGTGCCAGTAGTCCTATGACGGGACAGGGGAACACTGAAGCTTTCTTT
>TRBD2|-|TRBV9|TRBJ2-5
CASSVEGLALETQYF
TGTGCCAGCAGCGTAGAGGGACTAGCATTAGAGACCCAGTACTTC
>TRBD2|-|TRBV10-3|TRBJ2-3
CAIKGGADTQYF
TGTGCCATCAAGGGAGGGGCAGATACGCAGTATTTT
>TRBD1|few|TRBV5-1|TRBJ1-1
CASSAGQVEAFF
TGCGCCAGCAGCGCCGGACAGGTGGAGGCTTTCTTT
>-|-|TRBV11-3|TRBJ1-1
CASSSGGRVNTEAFF
TGTGCCAGCAGCTCCGGGGGACGGGTGAACACTGAAGCTTTCTTT
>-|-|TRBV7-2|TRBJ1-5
CASSSGVSRYSGNQPQHF
TGTGCCAGCAGCTCAGGGGTTTCCCGCTATAGCGGCAATCAGCCCCAGCATTTT
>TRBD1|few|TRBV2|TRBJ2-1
CASRLQGNYNEQFF
TGTGCCAGTAGACTACAGGGGAACTACAATGAGCAGTTCTTC
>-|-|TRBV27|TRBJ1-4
CASRDMGNEKLFF
TGTGCCAGCAGGGACATGGGGAATGAAAAACTGTTTTTT
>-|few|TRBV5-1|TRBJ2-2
CASSPSLIGSGGELFF
TGCGCCAGCAGTCCTTCGCTGATCGGGTCGGGCGGGGAGCTGTTTTTT
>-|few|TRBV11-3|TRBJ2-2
CASSLENRAGELFF
TGTGCCAGCAGCTTAGAAAACAGGGCCGGGGAGCTGTTTTTT
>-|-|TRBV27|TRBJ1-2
CASSSRDARGGYTF
TGTGCCAGCAGTTCCAGGGACGCCAGGGGTGGCTACACCTTC
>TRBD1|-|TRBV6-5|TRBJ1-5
CASSYSGRGFGQPQHF
TGTGCCAGCAGTTACTCGGGCAGGGGGTTTGGTCAGCCCCAGCATTTT
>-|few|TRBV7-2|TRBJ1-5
CASSHGGNPGQPQHF
TGTGCCAGCAGCCACGGGGGAAATCCGGGTCAGCCCCAGCATTTT
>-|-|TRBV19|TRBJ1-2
CASSATGTYANYGYTF
TGTGCCAGTAGTGCAACCGGGACATACGCTAACTATGGCTACACCTTC
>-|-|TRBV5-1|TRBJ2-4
CASSLPAQTGKNIQYF
TGCGCCAGCAGCCTCCCCGCCCAGACGGGCAAAAACATTCAGTACTTC